This TCR beta chain is drawn from a study of blood T cell repertoires in COVID-19. Overall study: The origin of the acute and convalescent COVID-19 samples was the United States, Italy and Spain. T cells, B-cell-depleted T cells, or PBMCs supplied cDNA or gDNA.

The CDR3 runs to 12 residues. Trimming took 4 bases from V and 10 from J; bases not matched to a gene: 7. From germline, CDR1 is SGHRS and CDR2 YFSETQ. Original handling: Nucleated cell number was recorded as an estimate derived from reference gene primer amplification. TCRdb's copy holds only in-frame clones and misses some; the assay was immunoSEQ multiplex PCR. Clonal size and the V and J genes are those of that table, whereas D and trimming came from the DNA. The sample has about 180,000 clones; about 86% are singletons. V and J are TRBV5-1 and TRBJ1-1; 7 bases line up with TRBD1. The sequence derives from a man aged 50 to 59 with active or convalescent COVID-19. The sample comprised peripheral blood. The DNA of the CDR3 is TGCGCCAGCAGCACCCGGCGGGACAGAGCTTTCTTT. Residues: CASSTRRDRAFF.